This TCR beta chain was sequenced in a study of shared clonotypes between healthy human individuals. Study conclusions and caveats: In having few donors, the study represented limited genetic and exposure-history diversity. Shared clonotypes across all four donors exceeded non-shared ones in generation probability.

The CDR3 runs to 14 residues. The J segment lost 6 bases and the V segment lost 6 bases, leaving 11 bases of the junction unmatched. Germline V gives CDR1 MNHNS, CDR2 SASEGT. For this clone: What it recognizes is unknown.

Splitting the CD4+ cells yielded a CD45RA+ naive subset and a CD45RA-negative memory subset. Clones were read by immunoSEQ multiplex PCR, and TCRdb kept only the in-frame ones, dropping some. The table lists roughly 1.4 million clones, about 98.5% of them singletons. The chain recombines TRBV6-1 with TRBJ2-7; TRBD2 matches 7 bases. Source material: naive CD4+ T cells sorted from blood. Subset described: CD45RA+ positively selected. This clonotype was obtained from a man younger than 40 in good health. Here the CDR3 DNA reads TGTGCCAGCAGAGCCGTCGGGACTATTCGCGAGCAGTACTTC. This gives the protein CASRAVGTIREQYF.